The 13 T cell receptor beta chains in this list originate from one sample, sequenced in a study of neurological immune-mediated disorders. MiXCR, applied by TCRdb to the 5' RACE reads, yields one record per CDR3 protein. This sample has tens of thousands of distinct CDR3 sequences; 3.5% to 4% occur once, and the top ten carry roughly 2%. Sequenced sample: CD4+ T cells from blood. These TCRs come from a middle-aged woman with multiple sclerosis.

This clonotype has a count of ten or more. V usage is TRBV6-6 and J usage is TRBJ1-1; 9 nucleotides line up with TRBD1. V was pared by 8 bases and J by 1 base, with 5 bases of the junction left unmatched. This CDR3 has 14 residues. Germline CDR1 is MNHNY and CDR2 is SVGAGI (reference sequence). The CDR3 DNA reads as TGTGCCAGCCGCGGACAGGGGACGAACACTGAAGCTTTCTTT. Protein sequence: CASRGQGTNTEAFF.

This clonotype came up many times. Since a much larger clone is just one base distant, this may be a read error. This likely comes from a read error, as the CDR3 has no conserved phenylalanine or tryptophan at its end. CDR3 in DNA: TGCGCCAGCAGCTTTACGACCAACTATGGCTACACCTCC. Protein: CASSFTTNYGYTS. The chain couples TRBV5-1 to TRBJ1-2; no reliable D call. Germline loops: CDR1 SGHRS, CDR2 YFSETQ. The CDR3 extends over 13 amino acids. V gave up 2 bases and J gave up 2 bases, with 7 bases separating them.

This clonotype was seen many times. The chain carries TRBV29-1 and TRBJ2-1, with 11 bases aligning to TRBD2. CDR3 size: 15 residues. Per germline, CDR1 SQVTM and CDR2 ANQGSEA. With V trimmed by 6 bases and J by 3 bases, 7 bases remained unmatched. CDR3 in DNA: TGCAGCGTCTTTGGGACTAGCGGCAGCTACAATGAGCAGTTCTTC. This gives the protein CSVFGTSGSYNEQFF.

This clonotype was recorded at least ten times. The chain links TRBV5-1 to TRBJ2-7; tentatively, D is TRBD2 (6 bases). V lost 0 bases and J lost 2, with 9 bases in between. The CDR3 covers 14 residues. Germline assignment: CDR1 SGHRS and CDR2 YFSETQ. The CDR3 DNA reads TGCGCCAGCAGCTTGGTGGGGGGAACCTACGAGCAGTACTTC. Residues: CASSLVGGTYEQYF.

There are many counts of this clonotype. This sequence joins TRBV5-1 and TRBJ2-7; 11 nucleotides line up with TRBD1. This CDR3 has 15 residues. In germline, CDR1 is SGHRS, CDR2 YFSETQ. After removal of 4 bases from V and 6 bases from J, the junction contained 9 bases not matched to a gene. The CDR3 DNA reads TGCGCCAGCAGCGATACCGGGACAGGGGGTAGCGAGCAGTACTTC. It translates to CASSDTGTGGSEQYF.

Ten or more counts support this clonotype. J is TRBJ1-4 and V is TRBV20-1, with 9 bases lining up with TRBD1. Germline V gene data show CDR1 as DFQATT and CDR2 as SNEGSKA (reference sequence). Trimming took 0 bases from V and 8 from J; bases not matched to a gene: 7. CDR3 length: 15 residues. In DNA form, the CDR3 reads TGCAGTGCTAGAGATGGGGGACAGGGAGAAGAAAAACTGTTTTTT. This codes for CSARDGGQGEEKLFF.

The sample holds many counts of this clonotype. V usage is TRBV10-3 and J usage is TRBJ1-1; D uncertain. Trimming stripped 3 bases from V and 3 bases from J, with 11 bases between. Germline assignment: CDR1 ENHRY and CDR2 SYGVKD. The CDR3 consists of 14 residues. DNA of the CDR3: TGTGCCATCAGTGAAAGAGCCGTAGACACTGAAGCTTTCTTT. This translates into CAISERAVDTEAFF.

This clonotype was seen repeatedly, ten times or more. This chain's CDR3 is CASSTLPPDRGYEQYF. The CDR3, as DNA: TGCGCCAGCAGCACACTTCCCCCGGACAGGGGGTACGAGCAGTACTTC. This sequence joins TRBV5-1 and TRBJ2-7; 10 bases are shared with TRBD1. In germline, CDR1 is SGHRS, CDR2 YFSETQ. This CDR3 contains 16 residues. V lost 4 bases and J lost 4; bases outside the gene matches: 11.

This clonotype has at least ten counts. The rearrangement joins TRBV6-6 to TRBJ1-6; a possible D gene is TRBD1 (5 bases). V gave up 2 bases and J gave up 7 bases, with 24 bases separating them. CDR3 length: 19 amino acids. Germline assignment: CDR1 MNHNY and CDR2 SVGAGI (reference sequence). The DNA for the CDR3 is TGTGCCAGCAGTTACCCCCCCTTAGGGACGGACTCGTGGAATTCACCCCTCCACTTT. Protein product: CASSYPPLGTDSWNSPLHF.

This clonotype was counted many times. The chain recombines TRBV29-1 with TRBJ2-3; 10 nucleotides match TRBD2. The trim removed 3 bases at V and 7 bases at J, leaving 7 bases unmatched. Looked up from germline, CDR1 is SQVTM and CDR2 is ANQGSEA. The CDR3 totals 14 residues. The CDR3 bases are TGCAGCGTTGAGAGCGGGGGGGACGGGAATACGCAGTATTTT. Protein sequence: CSVESGGDGNTQYF.

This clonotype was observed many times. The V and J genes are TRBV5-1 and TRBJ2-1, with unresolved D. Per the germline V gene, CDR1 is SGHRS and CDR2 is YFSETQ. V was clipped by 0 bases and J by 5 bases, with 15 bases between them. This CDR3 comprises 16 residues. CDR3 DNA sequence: TGCGCCAGCAGCTTGGGGCAGCCAAGGGTAAACAATGAGCAGTTCTTC. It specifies CASSLGQPRVNNEQFF. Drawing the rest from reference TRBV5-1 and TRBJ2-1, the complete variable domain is KAGVTQTPRYLIKTRGQQVTLSCSPISGHRSVSWYQQTPGQGLQFLFEYFSETQRNKGNFPGRFSGRQFSNSRSEMNVSTLELGDSALYLCASSLGQPRVNNEQFFGPGTRLTVL.

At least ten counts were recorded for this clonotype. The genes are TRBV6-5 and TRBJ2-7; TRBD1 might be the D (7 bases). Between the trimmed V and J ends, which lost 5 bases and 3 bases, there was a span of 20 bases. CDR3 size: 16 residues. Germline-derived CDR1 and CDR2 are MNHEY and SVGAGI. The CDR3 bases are TGTGCCAGCAGTCTGGCAGGACAGGCGGAGGGCTACGAGCAGTACTTC. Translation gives CASSLAGQAEGYEQYF.

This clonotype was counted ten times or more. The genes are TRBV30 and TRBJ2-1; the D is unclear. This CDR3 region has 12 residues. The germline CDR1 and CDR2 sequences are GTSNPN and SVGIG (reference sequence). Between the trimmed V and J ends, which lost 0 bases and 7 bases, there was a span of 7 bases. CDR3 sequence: CAWSVHRNEQFF. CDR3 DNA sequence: TGTGCCTGGAGTGTACATCGAAATGAGCAGTTCTTC.